The rows below give T cell receptor beta chains drawn from one sample of a study of blood T cell repertoires in COVID-19. Clones were read by immunoSEQ multiplex PCR, and TCRdb kept only the in-frame ones, dropping some. Of more than 200,000 clones in the sample, 80% to 90% were seen once. The sample consisted of peripheral blood. These receptors were obtained from a man aged 50 to 60 with COVID-19, enrolled during active disease. CDR3s include the opening cysteine and the closing phenylalanine or tryptophan.

v_call: TRBV5-1
cdr3_length: 15
cdr3_aa: CASSLGGENNQPQHF

v_call: TRBV29-1
cdr3_length: 14
cdr3_aa: CSVGLAGGQETQYF

v_call: TRBV28
cdr3_length: 12
cdr3_aa: CASSRDYYEQYF

v_call: TRBV19
cdr3_length: 15
cdr3_aa: CASSIGAGGNQPQHF

v_call: TRBV7-3
cdr3_length: 13
cdr3_aa: CASTTQGATEAFF

v_call: TRBV2
cdr3_length: 17
cdr3_aa: CASSVRPGQATNEKLFF

v_call: TRBV9
cdr3_length: 15
cdr3_aa: CASSVGQGRADTQYF

v_call: TRBV2
cdr3_length: 14
cdr3_aa: CASSEALQLLEQFF

v_call: TRBV3-1/TRBV3-2
cdr3_length: 14
cdr3_aa: CASSNSGAQETQYF

v_call: TRBV6-2/TRBV6-3
cdr3_length: 15
cdr3_aa: CASSYGGQGSYGYTF

v_call: TRBV19
cdr3_length: 15
cdr3_aa: CASTRTGGANTEAFF

v_call: TRBV21-1
cdr3_length: 15
cdr3_aa: CASSNSSSRTDTQYF

v_call: TRBV9
cdr3_length: 15
cdr3_aa: CASSVARASTDTQYF

v_call: TRBV7-2
cdr3_length: 18
cdr3_aa: CASSLRFFEASYNSPLHF

v_call: TRBV19
cdr3_length: 15
cdr3_aa: CASSSPGTGSYGYTF

v_call: TRBV6-5
cdr3_length: 14
cdr3_aa: CASSFLPGAREAFF

v_call: TRBV11-1
cdr3_length: 16
cdr3_aa: CASSLVSGSSGNEQFF

v_call: TRBV6-5
cdr3_length: 13
cdr3_aa: CAIQQGAAGELFF

v_call: TRBV7-9
cdr3_length: 15
cdr3_aa: CASSPQAGIPYEQYF

v_call: TRBV5-4
cdr3_length: 15
cdr3_aa: CASSLRGAANTEAFF

v_call: TRBV5-1
cdr3_length: 15
cdr3_aa: CASSGAGGPGETQYF

v_call: TRBV6-5
cdr3_length: 13
cdr3_aa: CASSYLGGPEAFF

v_call: TRBV6-1
cdr3_length: 16
cdr3_aa: CASSVKPGQGAREQYF

v_call: TRBV7-2
cdr3_length: 18
cdr3_aa: CASAPRRGTGPGANVLTF

v_call: TRBV5-1
cdr3_length: 15
cdr3_aa: CASSDTGRANYGYTF

v_call: TRBV7-8
cdr3_length: 16
cdr3_aa: CASSPTRVRKNYGYTF

v_call: TRBV11-1
cdr3_length: 16
cdr3_aa: CASSPRDRSHQETQYF

v_call: TRBV6-5
cdr3_length: 14
cdr3_aa: CASQRTQFQETQYF

v_call: TRBV5-1
cdr3_length: 12
cdr3_aa: CASSSDSYEQYF

v_call: TRBV18
cdr3_length: 15
cdr3_aa: CASSPLNQAGNTIYF

v_call: TRBV6-5
cdr3_length: 16
cdr3_aa: CARSYRGGRGPYEQYF

v_call: TRBV24-1
cdr3_length: 16
cdr3_aa: CATSDAQGVYNQPQHF

v_call: TRBV7-9
cdr3_length: 16
cdr3_aa: CASSLDSSSYNSPLHF

v_call: TRBV5-1
cdr3_length: 15
cdr3_aa: CASSLQTTNTGELFF

v_call: TRBV10-3
cdr3_length: 15
cdr3_aa: CAIRVSGGPGDTQYF

v_call: TRBV11-2
cdr3_length: 17
cdr3_aa: CASSGRTTGVYGNTIYF

v_call: TRBV12-3/TRBV12-4
cdr3_length: 12
cdr3_aa: CASSFYTDTQYF

v_call: TRBV5-1
cdr3_length: 14
cdr3_aa: CASSVTGTRGTQYF

v_call: TRBV25-1
cdr3_length: 16
cdr3_aa: CASSISLAGGIDTQYF

v_call: TRBV18
cdr3_length: 13
cdr3_aa: CASSSRPEGEQYF

v_call: TRBV3-1/TRBV3-2
cdr3_length: 15
cdr3_aa: CASSHRQGTNEKLFF

v_call: TRBV6-4
cdr3_length: 15
cdr3_aa: CASSDRAGEGDTQYF

v_call: TRBV18
cdr3_length: 15
cdr3_aa: CASSPTGTDSYEQYF

v_call: TRBV3-1/TRBV3-2
cdr3_length: 14
cdr3_aa: CASSQDLAQETQYF

v_call: TRBV10-2
cdr3_length: 16
cdr3_aa: CASKMTSGANTGELFF

v_call: TRBV3-1/TRBV3-2
cdr3_length: 16
cdr3_aa: CASSPTSAKKRYEQYF

v_call: TRBV7-2
cdr3_length: 13
cdr3_aa: CASHGQGHNEQFF

v_call: TRBV7-2
cdr3_length: 16
cdr3_aa: CASSSYPLAGGLEQYF

v_call: TRBV13
cdr3_length: 16
cdr3_aa: CASSPLRGLGANVLTF